Sequencing of this T cell receptor beta chain was carried out in a study of cytomegalovirus exposure and HLA in healthy donors. Regarding the study as a whole: For TCR beta chains, V- and J-gene trimming was later linked to a missense DCLRE1C variant. Relative to equally common others, HLA-associated TCR beta chains showed greater clonal expansion in a later analysis. The records held CMV serostatus as the only immune exposure information. Later analysis placed DRB1 highest and HLA-C lowest in TCR association rates, which differed by HLA locus.

A word on this clone: The target antigen is unknown.

The PCR made use of 60 Vbeta and 13 Jbeta primers. Produced via immunoSEQ multiplex PCR; TCRdb's table is partial and in-frame only. Of roughly 200,000 clones in the sample, more than 60% were seen once. Germline values: CDR1 LGHNA, CDR2 YSLEER. CDR3 length: 15 amino acids. The ends lost 4 bases at V and 6 bases at J; junction bases unmatched: 6. The rearrangement joins TRBV4-3 to TRBJ2-2; the match to TRBD1 covers 9 bases. The sequence was obtained from a woman in her thirties in good health and CMV-seropositive. Sequenced: PBMCs. The CDR3 loop reads CASSLDRGRAGELFF. CDR3 sequence (DNA): TGCGCCAGCAGCCTGGACAGGGGTCGGGCCGGGGAGCTGTTTTTT.